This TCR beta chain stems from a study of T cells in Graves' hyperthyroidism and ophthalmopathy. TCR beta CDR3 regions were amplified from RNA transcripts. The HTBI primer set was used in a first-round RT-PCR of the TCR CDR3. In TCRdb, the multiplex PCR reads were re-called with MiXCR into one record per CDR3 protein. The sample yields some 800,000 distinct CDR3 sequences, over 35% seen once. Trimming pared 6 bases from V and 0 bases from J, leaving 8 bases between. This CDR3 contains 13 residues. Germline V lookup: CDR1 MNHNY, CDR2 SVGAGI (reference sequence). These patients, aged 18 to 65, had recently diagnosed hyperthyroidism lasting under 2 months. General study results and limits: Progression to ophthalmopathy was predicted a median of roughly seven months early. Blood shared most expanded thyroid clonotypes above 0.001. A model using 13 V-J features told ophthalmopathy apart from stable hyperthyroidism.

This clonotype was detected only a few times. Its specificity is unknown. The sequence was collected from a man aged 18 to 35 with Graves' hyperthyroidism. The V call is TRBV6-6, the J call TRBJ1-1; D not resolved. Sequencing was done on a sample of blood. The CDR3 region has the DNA TGTGCCAGCAGGCGGCAGATGAACACTGAAGCTTTCTTT. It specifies CASRRQMNTEAFF.